This T cell receptor (beta chain) is from a study of tumor-infiltrating lymphocytes in primary liver carcinoma. A constant-region primer served to make TCR beta cDNA from roughly 480 ng total RNA. Three nested multiplex PCR rounds, a slightly modified ARM-PCR, produced the libraries for TCR beta. Both of the initial two PCR rounds ran for approximately 11 cycles and employed TRBV1-TRBV30 forward primers alongside a C-beta reverse primer. TCRdb processed the multiplex PCR reads anew with MiXCR; each CDR3 protein has one entry. The table records some 320,000 distinct CDR3 sequences, approximately 60% of them present only once. The germline V gene encodes CDR1 MDHEN and CDR2 SYDVKM. V was clipped by 5 bases and J by 2 bases, with 16 bases between them. CDR3 size: 15 residues. The study extracted blood RNA from unsorted whole blood and also extracted germline DNA. About this clonotype: Its antigen is undetermined.

Study conclusions and caveats: Among the pair types, tumor region pairs showed more overlap than tumor-adjacent and tumor-blood pairs.

The chain employs TRBV28 and TRBJ2-7; weak D call: TRBD1 (7 bases). The sequence came from a man aged 35 to 55 with primary liver carcinoma and hepatitis B virus infection. The sequencing sample was made of peripheral blood. CDR3 in DNA: TGTGCCAGCAGTCCCAGGGGGGCCCTTCCCTACGAGCAGTACTTC. Residues: CASSPRGALPYEQYF.